This T cell receptor beta chain was captured in a study of radiotherapy plus CTLA-4 blockade in lung cancer. On the study more broadly: Objective response was observed in about 19% of patients, and disease control in approximately 33%. Study observations and caveats: Blood TCR clones of tumor origin expanded after radiotherapy plus ipilimumab. Strongest reported response predictors: early blood clone changes and post-radiation interferon-beta.

With respect to this clone: What it binds is unknown.

Germline lookup yields CDR1 SNHLY and CDR2 FYNNEI. Trimming pared 6 bases from V and 0 bases from J, leaving 22 bases between. This CDR3 has 18 amino acids. Sequencing used immunoSEQ multiplex PCR; TCRdb keeps in-frame clones, though not all of them. In the table there are about 25,000 clones, about 73% of which are singletons. The TCR sequence derives from a human donor with non-small cell lung cancer who had stable disease on radiotherapy plus ipilimumab. Specimen: peripheral blood, collected from a patient treated with radiotherapy plus ipilimumab. This chain uses TRBV2 with TRBJ2-3; no clear D gene. The CDR3 sequence is CASRVVPVEPASTDTQYF. CDR3 bases: TGTGCCAGCAGGGTCGTGCCAGTAGAACCAGCTAGCACAGATACGCAGTATTTT.